This TCR beta chain came from a study of cytomegalovirus exposure and HLA in healthy donors. Study at large: Per a later analysis, the approximately 600 first-cohort and some 110 validation repertoires shared one platform.

Here immunoSEQ multiplex PCR was the method, and the copy in TCRdb shows in-frame clones only, minus some. The sample records about 360,000 clones, around 86% being singletons. Concerning this clone itself: Antigen specificity is unknown.

Study-level results: According to a subsequent analysis, TCR clusters from the first cohort were inclined to appear together in the 120 validation repertoires. The classifier was said to identify cytomegalovirus status with high specificity and sensitivity. Among TCR beta chains, those listed as cytomegalovirus-associated numbered more than 150.

Material: PBMCs. This TCR was sampled from a woman aged 18-35 years in good health and CMV-seronegative.

CDR3 in amino acids: CASSAGTENYGYTF. The CDR3 DNA sequence: TGTGCCAGCAGTGCCGGGACAGAGAACTATGGCTACACCTTC. J is TRBJ1-2 and V is TRBV2; 7 bases agree with TRBD1. V gave up 4 bases and J gave up 2 bases; unmatched junction bases: 4. This CDR3 spans 14 amino acids. CDR1 is SNHLY, CDR2 FYNNEI, per germline.